This record looks at one TCR beta chain sequence and its context. Its antigen remains unidentified. This entry comes from a study of CD8+ T cells in alopecia areata. TCR sequencing used cDNA made by reverse transcription of extracted RNA. The protocol was immunoSEQ multiplex PCR, while the TCRdb copy is restricted to in-frame clones and leaves out a portion. The sample carries more than 150,000 clones, roughly half recorded once. The V end was cut by 6 bases, the J end by 7 bases, with 10 bases between. There are 11 residues in the CDR3. CDR1 and CDR2 from the germline V gene are SEHNR and FQNEAQ (reference sequence). The treatment was: oral pan-JAK inhibitor, 5-10 mg twice daily. Study observations and caveats: Lesional scalp, especially alopecia totalis/universalis, showed higher clonality than normal scalp.

The input for sequencing was CD8+ T cells sorted from blood, taken between weeks 51 and 52, from a patient treated with tofacitinib. The V and J genes are TRBV7-9 and TRBJ2-7, with D possibly being TRBD2 (6 bases). The TCR was taken from a human donor with alopecia areata. This CDR3 reads CASSFRGEQYF. Written as DNA, the CDR3 is TGTGCCAGCAGTTTCCGGGGGGAGCAGTACTTC.